The sequence of this T cell receptor (beta chain) was determined in a study of T cells in narcolepsy. For the study at large: Healthy controls were enrolled alongside patients with narcolepsy type 1 or type 2.

This clone is a singleton in its sample. No antigen is known for it. Notes on the study in general: Autoreactive clonotypes reportedly recurred in blood of same and different patients, not controls. Autoreactive clone sequences were missing from some blood memory CD4+ repertoires.

Sequenced by immunoSEQ multiplex PCR; TCRdb stores in-frame clones only, minus some. The sample has 30,000 to 40,000 clones; around 84% are singletons. Germline V gene lookup returns CDR1 SGHRS and CDR2 YFSETQ. V dropped 3 bases and J dropped 1 base, with 13 bases sitting between them. The CDR3 totals 15 residues. The chain uses TRBV5-1 and TRBJ1-1; a weak D match, TRBD1 (6 bases). The origin of this receptor is a human donor in good health. Sequencing was performed on memory (CD45RA-) CD4+ T cells from blood. The CDR3 sequence is CASSWSGDWNTEAFF. In nucleotides, the CDR3 is TGCGCCAGCAGCTGGTCAGGGGACTGGAACACTGAAGCTTTCTTT.